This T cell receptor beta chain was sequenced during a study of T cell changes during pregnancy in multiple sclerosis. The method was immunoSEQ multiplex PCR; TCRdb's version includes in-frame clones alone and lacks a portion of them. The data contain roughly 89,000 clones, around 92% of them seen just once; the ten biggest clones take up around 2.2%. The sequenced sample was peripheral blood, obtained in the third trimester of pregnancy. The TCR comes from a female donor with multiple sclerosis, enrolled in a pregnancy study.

The CDR3, as DNA: TGTGCCAGCAGTCAAGGAAGGGACTCACGCTCTGGAAACACCATATATTTT. It codes for CASSQGRDSRSGNTIYF. This chain links TRBV6-1 with TRBJ1-3; possible D gene TRBD1, 5 bases. Trimming shortened V by 5 bases and J by 0 bases, and 17 bases separated the two germline ends. This CDR3 has 17 amino acids. CDR1 is MNHNS and CDR2 is SASEGT in the germline V gene.